Listed below are T cell receptor beta chains from one sample, sequenced in a study of cytomegalovirus exposure and HLA in healthy donors. TCRdb keeps only in-frame clones here, not all; method: immunoSEQ multiplex PCR. The sample consists of around 93,000 clones, 65% to 90% of them appearing once. The sample was PBMCs. These receptors originate from a man in his thirties or forties in good health and CMV-seropositive. Both conserved end residues are part of each CDR3. Fields, in order: clone size, J gene, D gene, V gene, CDR3 protein, CDR3 DNA. The D gene is left open where the match is weak. Size tells how often a clone was seen (once, few, many) or the class of an expanded clone, and some rows leave it out.

>once|TRBJ2-7|-|TRBV28
CASSPLKQRSYEQYF
TGTGCCAGCAGTCCCCTAAAGCAACGCTCCTACGAGCAGTACTTC
>once|TRBJ2-2|-|TRBV7-2
CASSLKQGNTGELFF
TGTGCCAGCAGCTTAAAACAGGGCAACACCGGGGAGCTGTTTTTT
>few|TRBJ2-3|TRBD1|TRBV6-6
CASSRDRGRNTDTQYF
TGTGCCAGCAGTAGGGACAGGGGTCGGAACACAGATACGCAGTATTTT
>-|TRBJ1-5|TRBD1|TRBV27
CASSGGQWGNNQPQHF
TGTGCCAGCAGTGGGGGACAGTGGGGGAACAATCAGCCCCAGCATTTT
>-|TRBJ2-6|-|TRBV5-5
CASSLPQTGANVLTF
TGTGCCAGCAGCTTGCCCCAGACTGGGGCCAACGTCCTGACTTTC
>-|TRBJ1-1|-|TRBV12-5
CASGPAGRDTEAFF
TGTGCTAGTGGTCCCGCCGGCAGGGACACTGAAGCTTTCTTT
>-|TRBJ1-1|-|TRBV2
CASSVQGENTEAFF
TGTGCCAGCAGTGTACAGGGAGAGAACACTGAAGCTTTCTTT
>once|TRBJ2-7|-|TRBV7-2
CASSLAERYEQYF
TGTGCCAGCAGCTTAGCTGAGCGGTACGAGCAGTACTTC
>-|TRBJ2-5|-|TRBV19
CASSPGETQYF
TGTGCCAGTAGCCCGGGGGAGACCCAGTACTTC
>-|TRBJ2-5|TRBD2|TRBV5-1
CASSLASRTSGYQETQYF
TGCGCCAGCAGCTTGGCTTCGAGGACTAGCGGGTACCAAGAGACCCAGTACTTC
>once|TRBJ2-1|-|TRBV7-9
CASSPSMSSYNEQFF
TGTGCCAGCAGCCCCTCAATGAGCTCCTACAATGAGCAGTTCTTC
>-|TRBJ2-3|TRBD2|TRBV7-2
CASSFLAGVSDTQYF
TGTGCCAGCAGCTTCCTAGCGGGAGTATCAGATACGCAGTATTTT
>-|TRBJ2-1|TRBD2|TRBV5-1
CASSFPPSAGGFSNEQFF
TGCGCCAGCAGCTTCCCCCCCTCAGCGGGAGGATTTAGCAATGAGCAGTTCTTC
>-|TRBJ2-7|TRBD2|TRBV29-1
CSTGLAGGGEQYF
TGCAGTACTGGACTAGCGGGAGGGGGCGAGCAGTACTTC
>-|TRBJ2-4|-|TRBV18
CASSPRKGAKNIQYF
TGTGCCAGCTCCCCCAGGAAGGGGGCCAAAAACATTCAGTACTTC
>few|TRBJ1-5|TRBD1|TRBV7-2
CASSWDRDQPQHF
TGTGCCAGCAGCTGGGACAGGGATCAGCCCCAGCATTTT
>-|TRBJ1-3|TRBD1|TRBV7-2
CASSLIGGIGNTIYF
TGTGCCAGCAGCTTGATAGGGGGCATAGGAAACACCATATATTTT